What follows are 32 T cell receptor beta chains derived from one specimen sequenced in a study of blood T cells in healthy people across ages. Combining a sample-barcoded 5' primer with a J-beta primer mix, a second PCR ran for roughly 7 to 12 cycles. MiXCR was run by TCRdb on the 5' RACE reads, yielding one entry per CDR3 protein. Of approximately 1.5 million distinct CDR3 sequences in the sample, about 45% were seen once. Sequencing was carried out using blood. The origin of the receptors is a woman younger than 35 in good health.

There are many counts of this clonotype. J is TRBJ2-5 and V is TRBV7-2, with D possibly TRBD2 on 6 matching bases. Germline V gives CDR1 SGHTA, CDR2 FQGNSA. V gave up 7 bases and J gave up 4 bases, with 22 bases separating them. The CDR3 contains 16 residues. The DNA of the CDR3 is TGTGCCAGCATCCTAGTCGCGGGATTAGGTAGAGAGACCCAGTACTTC. It yields the protein CASILVAGLGRETQYF.

The J gene is TRBJ1-2, the V gene TRBV20-1; 7 bases align to TRBD1. The germline V gene encodes CDR1 DFQATT and CDR2 SNEGSKA (reference sequence). V lost 1 base, J lost 4 bases, and 9 bases stayed unmatched. This CDR3 is 15 amino acids long. The DNA for the CDR3 is TGCAGTGCTAGAGGGTTCCGACAGGGACTCTATGGCTACACCTTC. It encodes CSARGFRQGLYGYTF.

The chain recombines TRBV20-1 with TRBJ2-3, with TRBD2 matching 12 bases. The V segment lost 3 bases and the J segment 5 bases; nucleotides outside the gene matches: 6. CDR1 is DFQATT and CDR2 is SNEGSKA in the germline V gene (reference sequence). The CDR3 loop spans 15 amino acids. For the CDR3, the DNA is TGCAGTGCTAGGGCTAGCGGGGGGGCAGGAGATACGCAGTATTTT. It encodes CSARASGGAGDTQYF.

V usage is TRBV7-2 and J usage is TRBJ2-7; 9 positions agree with TRBD1. The germline V gene encodes CDR1 SGHTA and CDR2 FQGNSA. Trimming cost V 5 bases and J 1 base; bases outside gene matches: 6. The CDR3 runs 15 residues. This CDR3 reads CASSATGQGSYEQYF. The DNA of the CDR3 is TGTGCCAGCAGCGCCACGGGACAGGGTTCCTACGAGCAGTACTTC. Combining the CDR3 with reference TRBV7-2 and TRBJ2-7 gives the whole variable domain GAGVSQSPSNKVTEKGKDVELRCDPISGHTALYWYRQSLGQGLEFLIYFQGNSAPDKSGLPSDRFSAERTGGSVSTLTIQRTQQEDSAVYLCASSATGQGSYEQYFGPGTRLTVT.

V and J are TRBV7-6 and TRBJ1-2; no clear D. The CDR3 is made up of 14 amino acids. V gave up 1 base and J gave up 5 bases, with 11 bases separating them. Germline lookup yields CDR1 SGHVS and CDR2 FNYEAQ. DNA of the CDR3: TGTGCCAGCAGCTTAGGTTCGGGGAGATATGGCTACACCTTC. It codes for CASSLGSGRYGYTF.

This clonotype showed up just a few times. The chain links TRBV3-1 to TRBJ1-2; 7 nucleotides match TRBD1. From germline, CDR1 is LGHDT and CDR2 YNNKEL (reference sequence). Unmatched junction bases numbered 9, after V lost 1 base and J lost 7 bases. The CDR3 runs 15 residues. The CDR3 region is CASSQGPDRQAGYTF. The CDR3 coding sequence is TGTGCCAGCAGCCAAGGCCCGGACAGGCAAGCTGGCTACACCTTC.

This clonotype was detected only a few times. The J gene is TRBJ2-7, the V gene TRBV27; 7 bases are shared with TRBD1. The CDR3 extends over 14 amino acids. The V and J ends lost 3 bases and 2 bases, in that order; junction bases with no gene match: 4. Germline V gene data show CDR1 as MNHEY and CDR2 as SMNVEV (reference sequence). Here the CDR3 DNA reads TGTGCCAGCAGTTTGACAGGGTATGCCTACGAGCAGTACTTC. Translation gives CASSLTGYAYEQYF.

This chain connects TRBV27 to TRBJ2-3, with 13 bases fitting TRBD2. V lost 5 bases, J lost 5 bases, and 10 bases stayed unmatched. Per germline, CDR1 MNHEY and CDR2 SMNVEV (reference sequence). This CDR3 is built from 17 residues. This CDR3 is CASSPELAGGPVDTQYF. CDR3 nucleotide sequence: TGTGCCAGCAGTCCTGAACTAGCGGGGGGGCCGGTAGATACGCAGTATTTT.

The chain uses TRBV20-1 and TRBJ2-7; 8 nucleotides match TRBD2. The CDR3 covers 15 residues. The V and J ends lost 0 bases and 2 bases, in that order; junction bases with no gene match: 6. Germline V lookup: CDR1 DFQATT, CDR2 SNEGSKA (reference sequence). The CDR3 spells CSARDRTSSPYEQYF. The CDR3 DNA is TGCAGTGCTAGAGATCGGACTAGCAGCCCCTACGAGCAGTACTTC.

This clonotype showed up just once. The chain is built from TRBV7-3 and TRBJ2-4, with 10 bases lining up with TRBD1. The J call is in doubt because the DNA end fits TRBJ2-7 better. Looked up from germline, CDR1 is SGHTA and CDR2 is FQGTGA. The CDR3 sequence is 14 residues long. The CDR3 DNA follows: TGTGCCAGCAGCTTAATAGGACAGGGGGACGAGCAGTACTTC. This sequence encodes CASSLIGQGDEQYF.

The chain couples TRBV11-2 to TRBJ1-3; D is possibly TRBD1 (6 bases). This CDR3 has 18 residues. V gave up 4 bases and J gave up 0 bases, with 19 bases separating them. Germline V CDR1 and CDR2: SGHAT, FQNNGV. The chain's CDR3 is CASSYRWGEDSSGNTIYF. The DNA for the CDR3 is TGTGCCAGCAGCTACCGATGGGGGGAGGACAGCTCTGGAAACACCATATATTTT.

This clonotype occurred a few times. The rearrangement joins TRBV28 to TRBJ2-4; no clear D. V shed 2 bases and J shed 7 bases, with 9 bases lying between them. The CDR3 consists of 13 residues. Looked up from germline, CDR1 is MDHEN and CDR2 is SYDVKM. The CDR3 DNA is TGTGCCAGCAGTTTAGGGATGGTCAACATTCAGTACTTC. This sequence encodes CASSLGMVNIQYF. The variable domain in full, with the rest retrieved from reference TRBV28 and TRBJ2-4, is DVKVTQSSRYLVKRTGEKVFLECVQDMDHENMFWYRQDPGLGLRLIYFSYDVKMKEKGDIPEGYSVSREKKERFSLILESASTNQTSMYLCASSLGMVNIQYFGAGTRLSVL.

Turning to this clonotype: A junction boundary mismatches the germline segment, possibly from a read error. This chain uses TRBV4-3 with TRBJ2-3; 8 bases align to TRBD1. Germline assignment: CDR1 LGHNA and CDR2 YSLEER. This CDR3 region has 17 residues. The CDR3 region has the DNA TGCGCCGGCAGCCAAGATTTAGCAGGGGGCTATGCAGATACGCAGTATTTT. Translated, it gives CAGSQDLAGGYADTQYF.

The chain recombines TRBV27 with TRBJ2-7; no definite D call. The end of the DNA aligns better with TRBJ2-5, so the J call may be wrong. The CDR3 has 13 residues. The germline gives CDR1 MNHEY, CDR2 SMNVEV (reference sequence). The CDR3, as DNA: TGTGCCAGCAGTGCATTTATGGAAGGGACCCAGTACTTC. It translates to CASSAFMEGTQYF.

CDR3 DNA sequence: TGTGCCAGCAGCTTAGTTCCGGGGATATACGAGCAGTACTTC. This sequence encodes CASSLVPGIYEQYF. This sequence joins TRBV11-2 and TRBJ2-5; maybe TRBD2 (5 bases). With the DNA end fitting TRBJ2-7 better, the J assignment may be wrong. Per germline, CDR1 SGHAT and CDR2 FQNNGV. The CDR3 totals 14 residues.

This clonotype was seen only a few times. The V and J genes are TRBV7-2 and TRBJ1-4, with D hard to call. V lost 1 base and J 6 bases, leaving 9 bases between the germline ends. The V gene's germline CDR1 is SGHTA and CDR2 FQGNSA. The CDR3 extends over 14 amino acids. This CDR3 is CASSLGAVDEKLFF. The CDR3 DNA reads TGTGCCAGCAGCTTAGGAGCGGTGGATGAAAAACTGTTTTTT.

This clonotype was observed a handful of times. The rearrangement uses TRBV9 and TRBJ2-1, with unresolved D. The ends were cut back, 0 bases at V and 3 bases at J, with 10 bases in the middle. Germline V gene data show CDR1 as SGDLS and CDR2 as YYNGEE. This CDR3 is built from 15 residues. CDR3 region: CASSVASDDYNEQFF. The CDR3 DNA sequence: TGTGCCAGCAGCGTAGCCTCAGATGACTACAATGAGCAGTTCTTC.

The rearrangement links TRBV4-3 to TRBJ2-1; weak D call: TRBD2 (6 bases). Germline V CDR1 and CDR2: LGHNA, YSLEER. V was trimmed by 1 base and J by 10 bases, leaving 20 bases between them. The CDR3 sequence is 16 residues long. The CDR3 loop is CASSQALVGGSLEQFF. The CDR3 region has the DNA TGCGCCAGCAGCCAAGCACTGGTCGGGGGTTCATTGGAGCAGTTCTTC.

The rearrangement joins TRBV6-5 to TRBJ2-5; 8 bases align to TRBD1. This CDR3 comprises 14 residues. V was pared by 4 bases and J by 4 bases, with 5 bases of the junction left unmatched. Germline CDR1 reads MNHEY; CDR2 reads SVGAGI. The CDR3 bases are TGTGCCAGCAGTTCCCTGGGACAGGCAGAGACCCAGTACTTC. Its translation is CASSSLGQAETQYF.

V is TRBV28 and J is TRBJ1-4, with D tentatively TRBD1 (5 bases). V was cut by 5 bases and J by 10 bases, with 11 bases left in between. CDR3 length equals 12 residues. Per germline, CDR1 MDHEN and CDR2 SYDVKM. The CDR3 here is CASSKARGKLFF. In nucleotides, the CDR3 is TGTGCCAGCAGTAAGGCAAGGGGAAAACTGTTTTTT.

This clonotype turned up a few times. V is TRBV4-3 and J is TRBJ1-2; D call uncertain. V was trimmed by 0 bases and J by 8 bases, leaving 13 bases between them. CDR1 is LGHNA, CDR2 YSLEER, per germline. This CDR3 spans 14 amino acids. The CDR3 loop is CASSQDSRTIGYTF. The DNA for the CDR3 is TGCGCCAGCAGCCAAGATTCCAGGACTATCGGCTACACCTTC.

This clonotype has a handful of counts. Mismatch with germline at one junction end may stem from a read error. The chain recombines TRBV6-2 or TRBV6-3 with TRBJ2-7, with 8 bases that match TRBD1. The CDR3 is 14 amino acids. Germline-derived CDR1 and CDR2 are MNHEY and SVGEGT. The CDR3 DNA follows: TGTGCCAGCAGTGACTCGACAGGGGTCTACGAGCAGTACTTC. Its protein is CASSDSTGVYEQYF.

V usage is TRBV7-2 and J usage is TRBJ2-7, with 10 bases identical to TRBD2. Germline loops: CDR1 SGHTA, CDR2 FQGNSA. This CDR3 contains 15 residues. V was clipped by 5 bases and J by 0 bases; unmatched bases: 4. In nucleotides, the CDR3 is TGTGCCAGCAGCGCGGGACTAGCGAGCTCCTACGAGCAGTACTTC. Translated, it gives CASSAGLASSYEQYF.

This clonotype has at least ten counts. The chain is built from TRBV29-1 and TRBJ2-1, with TRBD2 matching 7 bases. From germline, CDR1 is SQVTM and CDR2 ANQGSEA. The V and J ends lost 2 bases and 4 bases, in that order; junction bases with no gene match: 5. The CDR3 covers 14 residues. The chain's CDR3 is CSVESLAVYNEQFF. DNA for the CDR3: TGCAGCGTTGAAAGCCTAGCGGTGTACAATGAGCAGTTCTTC.

This clonotype has a count of ten or more. The chain employs TRBV12-3 or TRBV12-4 and TRBJ1-5; 10 bases agree with TRBD1. The CDR3 is made up of 18 amino acids. The V gene end was trimmed by 3 bases and the J gene end by 2 bases; junction bases not matched to a gene: 10. The CDR3 loop is CASSFRTGGRRGNQPQHF. DNA for the CDR3: TGTGCCAGCAGTTTCCGGACAGGGGGAAGGCGAGGCAATCAGCCCCAGCATTTT.

As to this clonotype: A junction boundary mismatches the germline segment, possibly from a read error. The chain has TRBV20-1 and TRBJ1-2, with a tentative D call TRBD1 (6 bases). This CDR3 is 14 amino acids long. The germline gives CDR1 DFQATT, CDR2 SNEGSKA (reference sequence). CDR3 nucleotides: TGCAGTGCTGGAGATCCAACAGGGAACTATGGCTACACCTTC. Amino acid sequence: CSAGDPTGNYGYTF.

The chain uses TRBV6-6 and TRBJ2-3; TRBD2 matches at 9 bases. CDR1 and CDR2 (germline): MNHNY, SVGAGI (reference sequence). This CDR3 comprises 16 residues. V was pared by 1 base and J by 0 bases, with 2 bases of the junction left unmatched. This CDR3 reads CASSYFTSGSTDTQYF. CDR3 nucleotide sequence: TGTGCCAGCAGTTACTTCACTAGCGGGAGCACAGATACGCAGTATTTT.

The V and J genes are TRBV10-2 and TRBJ1-5; D may be TRBD1 (6 bases). This CDR3 is 16 amino acids long. Trimming took off 4 bases at V and 1 base at J, with 14 bases between the two ends. Looked up from germline, CDR1 is WSHSY and CDR2 is SAAADI. The DNA for the CDR3 is TGCGCCAGCAGTGCCGGGGGGCAGGGAAGCAATCAGCCCCAGCATTTT. Protein sequence: CASSAGGQGSNQPQHF.

The rearrangement links TRBV4-2 to TRBJ2-4, with a tentative D call TRBD1 (5 bases). V dropped 1 base and J dropped 0 bases, with 13 bases sitting between them. The length of the CDR3 is 17 residues. Germline V gene lookup returns CDR1 LGHNA and CDR2 YNFKEQ. CDR3: CASSQVSDRKAKNIQYF. The CDR3 DNA follows: TGTGCCAGCAGCCAAGTGTCCGACAGAAAAGCCAAAAACATTCAGTACTTC.

The sample holds one count of this clonotype. V usage is TRBV5-1 and J usage is TRBJ2-5; possibly TRBD1 for D (5 bases). The germline V and J ends were trimmed by 3 bases and 5 bases, with 11 bases remaining between them. The germline V gene encodes CDR1 SGHRS and CDR2 YFSETQ. The CDR3 contains 13 residues. CDR3: CASSSQGLETQYF. In nucleotides, the CDR3 is TGCGCCAGCAGCTCGCAGGGATTGGAGACCCAGTACTTC.

Written as DNA, the CDR3 is TGCGCCAGCAGCGTGTTTCCGGGTCTACTTGATTCACCCCTCCACTTT. Protein sequence: CASSVFPGLLDSPLHF. J is TRBJ1-6 and V is TRBV5-1; D is unresolved. V was clipped by 4 bases and J by 8 bases, with 19 bases between them. This CDR3 has 16 residues. CDR1 and CDR2 (germline): SGHRS, YFSETQ.

This clonotype was seen only a few times. The chain recombines TRBV7-2 with TRBJ1-2; 9 bases align to TRBD1. The CDR3 totals 16 residues. Germline loops: CDR1 SGHTA, CDR2 FQGNSA. After removal of 1 base from V and 0 bases from J, the junction contained 3 bases not matched to a gene. The CDR3 is CASSLVGTGSNYGYTF. The CDR3 DNA reads as TGTGCCAGCAGCTTAGTAGGGACAGGGTCTAACTATGGCTACACCTTC.